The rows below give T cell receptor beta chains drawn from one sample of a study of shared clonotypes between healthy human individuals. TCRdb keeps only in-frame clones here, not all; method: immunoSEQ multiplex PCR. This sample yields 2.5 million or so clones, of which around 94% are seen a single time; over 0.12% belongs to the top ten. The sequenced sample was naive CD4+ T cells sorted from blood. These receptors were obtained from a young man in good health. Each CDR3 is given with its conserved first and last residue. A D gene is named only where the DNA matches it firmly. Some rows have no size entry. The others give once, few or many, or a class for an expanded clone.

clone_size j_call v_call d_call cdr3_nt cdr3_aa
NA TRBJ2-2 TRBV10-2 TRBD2 TGCGCCAGCTGCTCAGCGGGACTCACCGGGGAGCTGTTTTTT CASCSAGLTGELFF
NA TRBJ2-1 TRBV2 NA TGTGCCAGCAGTGAGTGGACAGCCTTCAATGAGCAGTTCTTC CASSEWTAFNEQFF
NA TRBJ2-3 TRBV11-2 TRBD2 TGTGCCAGCAGCTACGGGACTAGCGGGGGTAGCACAGATACGCAGTATTTT CASSYGTSGGSTDTQYF
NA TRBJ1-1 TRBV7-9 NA TGTGCCACGTCCAGGGACCAGAACACTGAAGCTTTCTTT CATSRDQNTEAFF
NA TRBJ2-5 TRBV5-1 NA TGCGCCAGCAGCTTGGGGGGACTCGAGTACCAAGAGACCCAGTACTTC CASSLGGLEYQETQYF
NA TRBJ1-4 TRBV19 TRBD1 TGTGCCAGTAGTCCCGGGACAGGTCGGGAAAAACTGTTTTTT CASSPGTGREKLFF
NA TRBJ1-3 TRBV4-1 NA TGCGCCAGCAGCCATTTTGGGAAATTTCCCTCTGGAAACACCATATATTTT CASSHFGKFPSGNTIYF
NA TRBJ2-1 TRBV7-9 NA TGTGCCAGCAGCTTATTAAAGGCGGCTTACTACAATGAGCAGTTCTTC CASSLLKAAYYNEQFF
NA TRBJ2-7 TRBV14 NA TGTGCCAGCAGCCAAGAGGGGTGGGCCTACGAGCAGTACTTC CASSQEGWAYEQYF
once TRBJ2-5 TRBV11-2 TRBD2 TGTGCCAGCAGCTACGGACTAGCGGGAGAGACCCAGTACTTC CASSYGLAGETQYF
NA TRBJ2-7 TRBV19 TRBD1 TGTGCCAGTAGCGGACAGGGGGCGAGCTCCTACGAGCAGTACTTC CASSGQGASSYEQYF
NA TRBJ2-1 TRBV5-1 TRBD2 TGCGCCAGCAGCTTGTCACTAGCGGGAGGCGGTTGGAATGAGCAGTTCTTC CASSLSLAGGGWNEQFF
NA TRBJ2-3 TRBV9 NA TGTGCCAGCAGCGTAAATCAGGACTTTACAGATACGCAGTATTTT CASSVNQDFTDTQYF
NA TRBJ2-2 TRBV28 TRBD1 TGTGCCAGCAGTCCTAGGACAGGGGGCACCGGGGAGCTGTTTTTT CASSPRTGGTGELFF
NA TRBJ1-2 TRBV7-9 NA TGTGCCAGCAGCTTAGCGACAGGAGGCTACACCTTC CASSLATGGYTF
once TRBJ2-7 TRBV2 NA TGTGCCAGCAGTCGATCCTACGAGCAGTACTTC CASSRSYEQYF
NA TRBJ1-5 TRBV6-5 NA TGTGCCAGCAGTTATGATAGCAATCAGCCCCAGCATTTT CASSYDSNQPQHF
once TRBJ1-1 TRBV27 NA TGTGCCAGCTATACAGGGAGGATGGCCGGCGCGGATGGCACTGAAGCTTTCTTT CASYTGRMAGADGTEAFF
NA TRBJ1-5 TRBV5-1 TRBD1 TGCGCCAGCAGCTTGGGTACAGGGGCTAGCAATCAGCCCCAGCATTTT CASSLGTGASNQPQHF
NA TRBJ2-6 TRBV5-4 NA TGTGCCAGCAGCTTGGCTAGGGCTGGGGCCAACGTCCTGACTTTC CASSLARAGANVLTF
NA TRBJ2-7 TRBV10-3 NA TGTGCCATCAGTGAGTCTGTTCCCTACGAGCAGTACTTC CAISESVPYEQYF
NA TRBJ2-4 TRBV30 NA TGTGCCTGGACCGCTTTTGGCAAAAACATTCAGTACTTC CAWTAFGKNIQYF
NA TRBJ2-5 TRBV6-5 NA TGTGCCAGCAGTTCTCTCACGGGACTCGAGGTGGAGACCCAGTACTTC CASSSLTGLEVETQYF
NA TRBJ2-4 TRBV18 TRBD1 TGTGCCAGCTCACCGCCCGGACAGGGAACCAAAAACATTCAGTACTTC CASSPPGQGTKNIQYF
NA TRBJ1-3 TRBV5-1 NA TGCGCCAGCAGCTTGGAGGGCTATGGGGCAAACACCATATATTTT CASSLEGYGANTIYF
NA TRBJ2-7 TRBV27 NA TGTGCCAGCAGTTTCAGTTTCAAGTTAATCTACGAGCAGTACTTC CASSFSFKLIYEQYF
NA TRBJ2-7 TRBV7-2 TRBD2 TGTGCCAGCAGCCCCCTCGGGGGGGAGAACGAGCAGTACTTC CASSPLGGENEQYF
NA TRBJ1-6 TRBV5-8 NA TGTGCCAGCAGCCTCAGGGACGGTGGTAGCAATTCACCCCTCCACTTT CASSLRDGGSNSPLHF
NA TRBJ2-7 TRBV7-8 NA TGTGCCAGCAGCTTAGGTCTGTGGAGCTCCTACGAGCAGTACTTC CASSLGLWSSYEQYF
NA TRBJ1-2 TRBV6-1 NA TGTGCCAGCAGCAAAGCAGGGGATCAGGCTTATGGCTACACCTTC CASSKAGDQAYGYTF
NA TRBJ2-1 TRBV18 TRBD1 TGTGCCAGCTCATCTTCCGTGGGACAGGGGTATTTCAATGAGCAGTTCTTC CASSSSVGQGYFNEQFF
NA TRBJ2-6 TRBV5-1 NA TGCGCCAGCAGCCGGGACGGCCCCTCTGGGGCCAACGTCCTGACTTTC CASSRDGPSGANVLTF
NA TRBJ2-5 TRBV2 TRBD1 TGTGCCAGCAGCGCGGACAGGAACCAAGAGACCCAGTACTTC CASSADRNQETQYF
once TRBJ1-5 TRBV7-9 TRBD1 TGTGCCAGCAGCTTATCAGGGGGCTCTAGTCAGCCCCAGCATTTT CASSLSGGSSQPQHF
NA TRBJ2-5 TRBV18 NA TGTGCCAGCTCACCCCCTGGACAGTCTATGGAGACCCAGTACTTC CASSPPGQSMETQYF
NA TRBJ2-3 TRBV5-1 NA TGCGCCAGCAGCTTGGCCACGCCGAATACGCAGTATTTT CASSLATPNTQYF
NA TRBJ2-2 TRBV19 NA TGTGCCAGTACGCGAACCGGGGAGCTGTTTTTT CASTRTGELFF
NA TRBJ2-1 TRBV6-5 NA TGTGCCAGCAGAAGGGGGACTAAGGTACGGAATGAGCAGTTCTTC CASRRGTKVRNEQFF
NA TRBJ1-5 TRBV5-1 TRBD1 TGCGCCAGCAGCCCTACAGGGGTAAGGGGCAATCAGCCCCAGCATTTT CASSPTGVRGNQPQHF
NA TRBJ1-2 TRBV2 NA TGTGCCAGCAGTGACTTGTGGGCAAACACCTTC CASSDLWANTF
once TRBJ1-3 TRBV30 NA TGTGCCTTAGGGGGTTCTGGAAACACCATATATTTT CALGGSGNTIYF
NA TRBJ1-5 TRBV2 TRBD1 TGTGCCAGCAGTGGTCAGGGGGAGGGTCAGCCCCAGCATTTT CASSGQGEGQPQHF
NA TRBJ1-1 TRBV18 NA TGTGCCAGCTCACCAATCCCAGGTTTGGGTACTGAAGCTTTCTTT CASSPIPGLGTEAFF
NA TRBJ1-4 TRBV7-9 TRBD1 TGTGCCAGCAGCCAGGGACAGGTGGGACGTAATGAAAAACTGTTTTTT CASSQGQVGRNEKLFF
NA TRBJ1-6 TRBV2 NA TGTGCCAGTCGGGAGATTAGCTCCTATAATTCACCCCTCCACTTT CASREISSYNSPLHF
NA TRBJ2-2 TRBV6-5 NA TGTGCCAGCAGGTCTTCCACCGGGGAGCTGTTTTTT CASRSSTGELFF